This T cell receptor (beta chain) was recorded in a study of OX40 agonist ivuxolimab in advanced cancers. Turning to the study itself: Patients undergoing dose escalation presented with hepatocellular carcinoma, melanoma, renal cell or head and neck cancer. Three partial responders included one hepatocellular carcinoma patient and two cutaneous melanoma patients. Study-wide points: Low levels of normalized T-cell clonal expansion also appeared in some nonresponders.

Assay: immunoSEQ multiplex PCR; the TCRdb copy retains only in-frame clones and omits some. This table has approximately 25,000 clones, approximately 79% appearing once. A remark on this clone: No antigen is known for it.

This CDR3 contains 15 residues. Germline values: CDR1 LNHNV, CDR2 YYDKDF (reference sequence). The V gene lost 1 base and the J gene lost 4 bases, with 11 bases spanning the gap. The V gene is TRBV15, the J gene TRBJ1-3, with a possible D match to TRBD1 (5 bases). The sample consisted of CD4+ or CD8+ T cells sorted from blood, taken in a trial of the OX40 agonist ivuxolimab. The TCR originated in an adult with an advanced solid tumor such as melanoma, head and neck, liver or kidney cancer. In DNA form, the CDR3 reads TGTGCCACCAGCAGAGGCCAGGGCTTAGGAAACACCATATATTTT. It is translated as CATSRGQGLGNTIYF.